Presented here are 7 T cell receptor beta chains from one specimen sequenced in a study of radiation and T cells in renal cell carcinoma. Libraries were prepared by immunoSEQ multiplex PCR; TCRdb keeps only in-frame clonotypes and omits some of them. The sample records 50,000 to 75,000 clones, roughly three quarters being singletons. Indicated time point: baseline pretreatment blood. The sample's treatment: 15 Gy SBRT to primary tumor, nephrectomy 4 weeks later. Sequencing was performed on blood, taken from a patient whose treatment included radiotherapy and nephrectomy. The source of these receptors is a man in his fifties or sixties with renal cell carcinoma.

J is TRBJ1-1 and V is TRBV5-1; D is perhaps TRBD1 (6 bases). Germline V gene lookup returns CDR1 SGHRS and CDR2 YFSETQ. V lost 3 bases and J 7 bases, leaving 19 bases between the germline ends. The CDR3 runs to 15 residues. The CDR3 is CASSSGQGSGVEAFF. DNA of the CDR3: TGCGCCAGCAGCTCGGGCCAGGGGAGCGGGGTTGAAGCTTTCTTT.

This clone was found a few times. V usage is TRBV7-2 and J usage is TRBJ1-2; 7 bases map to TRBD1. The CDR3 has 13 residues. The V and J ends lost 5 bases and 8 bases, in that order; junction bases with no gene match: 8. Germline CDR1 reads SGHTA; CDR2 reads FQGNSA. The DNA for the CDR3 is TGTGCCAGCAGCCCGACAGGGTCCGGAGGCTACACCTTC. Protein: CASSPTGSGGYTF.

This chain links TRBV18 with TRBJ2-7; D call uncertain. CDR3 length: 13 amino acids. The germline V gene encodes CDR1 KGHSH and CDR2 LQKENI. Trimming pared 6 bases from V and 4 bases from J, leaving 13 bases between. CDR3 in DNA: TGTGCCAGCTCGCCGGACGCACAATACGAGCAGTACGTC. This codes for CASSPDAQYEQYV.

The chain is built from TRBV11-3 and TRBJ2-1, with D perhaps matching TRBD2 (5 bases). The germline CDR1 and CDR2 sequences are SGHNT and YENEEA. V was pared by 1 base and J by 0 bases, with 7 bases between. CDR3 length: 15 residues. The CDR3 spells CASSLGGNSYNEQFF. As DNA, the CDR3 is TGTGCCAGCAGCTTAGGAGGGAACTCCTACAATGAGCAGTTCTTC.

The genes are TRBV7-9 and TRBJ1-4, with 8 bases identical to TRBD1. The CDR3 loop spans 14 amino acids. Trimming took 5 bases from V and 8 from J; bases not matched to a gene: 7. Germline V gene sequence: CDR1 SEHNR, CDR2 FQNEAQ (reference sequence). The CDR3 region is CASSAGQGVEKLFF. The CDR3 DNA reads TGTGCCAGCAGCGCCGGACAGGGTGTAGAAAAACTGTTTTTT.

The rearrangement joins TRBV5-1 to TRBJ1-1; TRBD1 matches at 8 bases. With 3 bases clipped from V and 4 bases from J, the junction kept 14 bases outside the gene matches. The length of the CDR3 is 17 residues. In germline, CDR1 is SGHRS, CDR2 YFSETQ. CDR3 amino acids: CASSSKIGQGFVTEAFF. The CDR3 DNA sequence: TGCGCCAGCAGCTCGAAAATAGGACAGGGCTTTGTCACTGAAGCTTTCTTT.

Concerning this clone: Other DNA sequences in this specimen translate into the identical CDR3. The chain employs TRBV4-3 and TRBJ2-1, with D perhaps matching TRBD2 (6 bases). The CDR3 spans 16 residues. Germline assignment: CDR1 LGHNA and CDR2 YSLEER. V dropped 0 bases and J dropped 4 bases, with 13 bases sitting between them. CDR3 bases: TGCGCCAGCAGCCAAGAGAGCCGCGGGGCGTACAATGAGCAGTTCTTC. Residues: CASSQESRGAYNEQFF.